These T cell receptor beta chains were read from a single sample in a study of blood T cell repertoires in COVID-19. The data were produced by immunoSEQ multiplex PCR, yet TCRdb's version contains in-frame clones alone and is incomplete. The table has some 190,000 clones, around 76% seen once. Sequenced sample: peripheral blood. The receptors originated from a woman aged 60-70 years with COVID-19, enrolled during active disease. Both conserved end residues are part of each CDR3. Expanded clones get a size class; other rows say once, few or many, or leave the size out.

clone_size v_call cdr3_aa
NA TRBV5-1 CASSLAGGVVDGYTF
NA TRBV5-4 CASSSAMGGLEAFF
NA TRBV15 CATSRDRSSNQPQHF
NA TRBV6-6 CASSALTTGELFF
NA TRBV28 CASKPGQGAQGANVLTF
NA TRBV20-1 CSASIRQGDNSPLHF
many TRBV13 CASSHRGAGLSDTQYF
NA TRBV20-1 CSASSGVEKLFF
once TRBV7-7 CASSFGQQETQYF
NA TRBV7-2 CASSLINQPQHF
NA TRBV5-4 CASSPNRVNSPLHF
NA TRBV10-3 CAISDGTDQPQHF
NA TRBV28 CASSSAGQGNTEAFF
NA TRBV19 CASSIATGGYNEQFF
few TRBV7-2 CASSFRRASSTDTQYF
NA TRBV19 CASSIGQGLAGYNEQFF
once TRBV28 CASSPIGGGNQPQHF
NA TRBV2 CASSAAPTGVDTEAFF
NA TRBV6-5 CASSGGQNNSPLHF
NA TRBV24-1 CATSDSTRSSYNEQFF
NA TRBV19 CASSPQVVGRNTIYF
NA TRBV7-9 CASSLGQGGNEQFF
NA TRBV5-1 CASSLGQYTEAFF